This T cell receptor (beta chain) derives from a study of T cells after yellow fever vaccination. Study-wide background: Preparation of fractions with low cell numbers was performed using SMART-Seq v4 Ultra Low Input.

V lost 1 base, J lost 2 bases, and 10 bases lay in between. This CDR3 is 15 amino acids long. The germline V gene has CDR1 SGHVS and CDR2 FQNEAQ. UMIs and a universal primer site were added when TCR cDNA was made by 5'RACE template switching. MiXCR, run by TCRdb on the 5' RACE reads, gives a single entry per CDR3 protein. This repertoire shows some 120,000 distinct CDR3 sequences, 6.5% to 9% found once; its top ten account for about 25%. Overall study results and limits: It was a small share of clonotypes that appeared in both CD4 and CD8 compartments. Most primary-vaccination clones recurred post-booster (roughly 97% CD4, roughly 87% CD8).

Concerning this clonotype itself: Its target is unknown.

V and J are TRBV7-8 and TRBJ2-3; D remains unclear. The sequence came from a man aged 25-45 years who received the YFV17D yellow fever vaccine. Specimen: CD8+ T cells sorted from PBMCs, collected 45 days after the yellow fever booster vaccination. The CDR3 loop reads CASSLVPTPTDTQYF. CDR3 nucleotide sequence: TGTGCCAGCAGCTTAGTCCCTACACCCACAGATACGCAGTATTTT.